This T cell receptor beta chain was identified in a study of blood T cells in healthy people across ages. Study-wide results and caveats: Unsorted PBMCs blocked a conclusive comparison of naive and antigen-experienced cells. Investigators treated diversity estimates from one million T cells as underestimates.

The junction had 18 bases not matched to a gene; V was cut back by 6 bases and J by 11 bases. This CDR3 comprises 15 residues. Germline CDR1 and CDR2: MNHEY and SVGEGT. It was with a sample-barcoded 5' primer and a J-beta primer mix that a second PCR of roughly 6 to 12 cycles was run. Template switching added a 12-random-nucleotide identifier to every cDNA molecule. A single record per CDR3 protein comes from TCRdb applying MiXCR to the 5' RACE reads. The sample yields about 780,000 distinct CDR3 sequences, around 62% seen once. Note on this clonotype: The antigen is undetermined.

This TCR came from a man aged 25-40 years in good health. Sequenced input: blood. The genes are TRBV6-2 or TRBV6-3 and TRBJ1-2, with 7 bases lining up with TRBD1. The CDR3 coding sequence is TGTGCCAGCAGCCCCCAAGCGGGACAGCTATCGAGGTACACCTTC. This encodes CASSPQAGQLSRYTF.